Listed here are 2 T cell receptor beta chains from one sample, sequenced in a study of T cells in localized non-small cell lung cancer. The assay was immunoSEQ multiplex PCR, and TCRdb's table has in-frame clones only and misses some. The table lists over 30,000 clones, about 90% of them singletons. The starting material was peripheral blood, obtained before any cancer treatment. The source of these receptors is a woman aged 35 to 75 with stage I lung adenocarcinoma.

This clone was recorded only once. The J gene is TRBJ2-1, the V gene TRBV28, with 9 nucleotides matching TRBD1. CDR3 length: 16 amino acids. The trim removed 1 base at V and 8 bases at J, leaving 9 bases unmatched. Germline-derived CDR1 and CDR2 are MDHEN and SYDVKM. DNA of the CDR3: TGTGCCAGCAGTTTATCTTACAGGGGGCTATCATATGAGCAGTTCTTC. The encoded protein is CASSLSYRGLSYEQFF.

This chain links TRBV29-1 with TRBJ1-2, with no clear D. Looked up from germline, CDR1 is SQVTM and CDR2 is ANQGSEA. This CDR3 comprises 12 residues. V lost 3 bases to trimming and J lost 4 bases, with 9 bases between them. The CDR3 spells CSVEALSYGYTF. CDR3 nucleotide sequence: TGCAGCGTTGAGGCGCTTTCCTATGGCTACACCTTC. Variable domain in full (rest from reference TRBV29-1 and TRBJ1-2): SAVISQKPSRDICQRGTSLTIQCQVDSQVTMMFWYRQQPGQSLTLIATANQGSEATYESGFVIDKFPISRPNLTFSTLTVSNMSPEDSSIYLCSVEALSYGYTFGSGTRLTVV.